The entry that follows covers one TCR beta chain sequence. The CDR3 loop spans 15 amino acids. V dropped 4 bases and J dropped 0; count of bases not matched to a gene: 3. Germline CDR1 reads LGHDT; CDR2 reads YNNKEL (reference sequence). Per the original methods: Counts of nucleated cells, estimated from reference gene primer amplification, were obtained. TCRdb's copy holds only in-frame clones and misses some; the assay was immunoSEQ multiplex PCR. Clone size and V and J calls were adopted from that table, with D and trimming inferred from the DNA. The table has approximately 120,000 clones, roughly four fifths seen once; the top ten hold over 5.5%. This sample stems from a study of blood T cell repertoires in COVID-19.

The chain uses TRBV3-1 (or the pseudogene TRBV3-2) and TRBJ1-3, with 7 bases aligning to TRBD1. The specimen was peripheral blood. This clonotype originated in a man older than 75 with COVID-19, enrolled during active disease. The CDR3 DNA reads TGTGCCAGCAGCCGAGGGACAGACTCTGGAAACACCATATATTTT. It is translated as CASSRGTDSGNTIYF.